The clone carrying this T cell receptor (beta chain) was picked up a small number of times. The method was immunoSEQ multiplex PCR; TCRdb's version includes in-frame clones alone and lacks a portion of them. The sample carries some 250,000 clones, about 90% recorded once. This record belongs to a study of blood T cell repertoires in COVID-19. The CDR3 has 13 amino acids. The ends were cut back, 3 bases at V and 5 bases at J, with 10 bases in the middle. CDR1 KGHSH and CDR2 LQKENI come from the germline V gene. The rearrangement uses TRBV18 and TRBJ1-1, with D maybe TRBD1 (6 bases). Input material: peripheral blood. This sequence was found in a man in his sixties with acute or convalescent COVID-19. CDR3 residues: CASSPKRGTEAFF. For the CDR3, the DNA is TGTGCCAGCTCACCCAAGAGGGGGACTGAAGCTTTCTTT.